The rows below give T cell receptor beta chains drawn from one sample of a study of T cell responses to AZD1222 COVID-19 vaccine. Clones were read by immunoSEQ multiplex PCR, and TCRdb kept only the in-frame ones, dropping some. This sample carries about 140,000 clones, about nine tenths of them seen once, and the ten largest clones take roughly 5%. Sequenced here: peripheral blood, sampled on day 0 of AZD1222 vaccination. Every receptor here comes from an adult in good health. Each CDR3 is given with its conserved first and last residue. Fields, in order: V gene, clone size, D gene, J gene, CDR3 protein, CDR3 DNA. The D gene is left open where the match is weak. The size entry is marked missing in some rows and otherwise reads once, few, many or a size class.

V: TRBV28; size: .; D: .; J: TRBJ1-2; CDR3: CASSFQKRDGYTF; DNA: TGTGCCAGCAGTTTTCAAAAAAGAGATGGCTACACCTTC
V: TRBV7-6; size: .; D: TRBD1; J: TRBJ1-1; CDR3: CASSSNTGGNTEAFF; DNA: TGTGCCAGCAGCTCAAACACAGGGGGGAACACTGAAGCTTTCTTT
V: TRBV4-1; size: once; D: .; J: TRBJ2-5; CDR3: CASSLTFPSVETQYF; DNA: TGCGCCAGCAGCCTCACTTTTCCAAGTGTGGAGACCCAGTACTTC
V: TRBV10-1; size: .; D: TRBD2; J: TRBJ2-1; CDR3: CASSESRSGGLYNEQFF; DNA: TGCGCCAGCAGTGAGTCGAGAAGCGGGGGGCTCTACAATGAGCAGTTCTTC
V: TRBV5-4; size: .; D: TRBD2; J: TRBJ2-7; CDR3: CASSLGATSFYEQYF; DNA: TGTGCCAGCAGCTTGGGAGCGACTAGCTTCTACGAGCAGTACTTC
V: TRBV14; size: .; D: TRBD1; J: TRBJ1-4; CDR3: CASSQGGTGLYEKLFF; DNA: TGTGCCAGCAGCCAGGGGGGGACAGGGCTTTATGAAAAACTGTTTTTT
V: TRBV15; size: .; D: .; J: TRBJ2-7; CDR3: CATSRGEKGRKIDEQYF; DNA: TGTGCCACCAGCAGAGGTGAGAAGGGTAGGAAGATAGACGAGCAGTACTTC
V: TRBV6-1; size: once; D: TRBD2; J: TRBJ2-1; CDR3: CASSGTSGPNNEQFF; DNA: TGTGCCAGCAGTGGGACTAGCGGACCAAACAATGAGCAGTTCTTC
V: TRBV28; size: .; D: TRBD1; J: TRBJ2-7; CDR3: CASSWTGKSSYEQYF; DNA: TGTGCCAGCAGTTGGACAGGAAAAAGCTCCTACGAGCAGTACTTC
V: TRBV12-3/TRBV12-4; size: .; D: .; J: TRBJ2-1; CDR3: CASSSTGQSEQFF; DNA: TGTGCCAGCAGTTCTACCGGACAGAGTGAGCAGTTCTTC
V: TRBV5-1; size: .; D: .; J: TRBJ2-7; CDR3: CASSPTGWDEQYF; DNA: TGCGCCAGCAGCCCTACAGGGTGGGACGAGCAGTACTTC